This note documents a single T cell receptor (beta chain) sequence. The antigen it binds to is not known. One base away there is no much larger clone; base qualities are not given. Including cysteine and phenylalanine, the CDR3 has 14 amino acids. Only CDR3 DNA is held: 42 bases, read in frame from base 1. From V the trimming removes 6 bases and from J it removes 5 bases, while the gene matches leave 7 bases of the junction unaccounted for. The germline V gene sets CDR1 to SNHLY and CDR2 to FYNNEI. These data originate in a study of T cell repertoires in ileal Crohn's disease (dated by TCRdb to between 2018 and 2020). General notes on the study: At the time of surgery, roughly a third of patients were active smokers, and the median duration of disease was 7.9 years. Every patient underwent surgery because of a complication, which was stricturing disease in about 60% and penetrating disease in about 40%. A Rutgeerts score above i0 was used to define endoscopic postoperative recurrence. The study was conducted in parallel with a multicentre cohort built to find predictors of early endoscopic recurrence after ileocolonic resection. A total of some 150 mucosal samples from roughly 60 patients were sequenced, collected from several sites on the surgical specimen and at postoperative endoscopy. The TCR repertoire was analysed in under 70 patients with Crohn's disease drawn from a prospective multicentre cohort. Postoperative therapy was given to about half of the patients, with thiopurines administered to about ten patients and anti-TNF agents administered to some 17 patients. Study-wide conclusions, independent of this receptor: Sorted CD8 T cells carried more high-frequency clones than CD4 T cells, suggesting mucosal expansions were mainly CD8. A significantly higher proportion of clonal expansions was observed in active smokers at surgery than in non-smokers (about 25% vs 20%, p=0.02). Mucosal CD4 and CD8 T cells were sorted and sequenced only in a subgroup of patients, whose size was not stated. Higher high-frequency clone percentages at surgery were associated with endoscopic recurrence; all patients with clonality above 26.8% (18/57) had recurrence.

For commercial TCRB immunosequencing, 450 to 550 nanograms of biopsy DNA were submitted for each sample. Adaptive Biotechnology amplified CDR3 regions from genomic DNA with a two-step multiplex PCR that controlled for amplification bias. Primers for every V and J gene segment were used in the first PCR, and barcodes and Illumina adapters were added in the second PCR. An Illumina instrument was used to sequence the CDR3 libraries. In the paper's pipeline: Vendor-provided pipelines were combined with custom analysis of raw data in R/Bioconductor under R version 3.3.0. Clonality, which ranges from 0 to 1, was calculated as the inverse of the normalised Shannon entropy across all productive clones. High-frequency clones were defined as the share of the repertoire taken up by the top 100 clones, keeping only clones that passed a 95% confidence test. Repertoire diversity was measured with the Simpson index, and overlap between samples was measured with the Morisita-Horn index. The source is immuneACCESS, and TCRdb retained only in-frame sequences with V and J called. Part of the clones is not carried over; for the studies checked, unresolved V genes explain less than half of this, and the remainder is unexplained. D and trimming come from the DNA, and the V and J calls and clone size come from that table. The sample contains some 17,000 clones, about 75% of them found a single time. In total, the top ten clones hold approximately 5% of the sample.

Adults with ileal or ileocolonic Crohn's disease for whom ileocolonic resection was indicated were considered eligible. Whole ileal mucosal biopsies were kept frozen at -80 degrees C prior to DNA extraction. Genomic DNA was isolated from frozen whole biopsies using a TRizol-based method, and the DNA was quantified with a NanoDrop 2000 spectrophotometer. The rearranged chain carries TRBV2 and TRBJ2-1; a stretch of 7 junction bases matches TRBD2. Material: ileal tissue. The sequence came from an adult with Crohn's disease. The CDR3 protein is CASRGGLSDNEQFF. The sequenced DNA: TGTGCCAGCAGGGGGGGGTTATCGGACAATGAGCAGTTCTTC.